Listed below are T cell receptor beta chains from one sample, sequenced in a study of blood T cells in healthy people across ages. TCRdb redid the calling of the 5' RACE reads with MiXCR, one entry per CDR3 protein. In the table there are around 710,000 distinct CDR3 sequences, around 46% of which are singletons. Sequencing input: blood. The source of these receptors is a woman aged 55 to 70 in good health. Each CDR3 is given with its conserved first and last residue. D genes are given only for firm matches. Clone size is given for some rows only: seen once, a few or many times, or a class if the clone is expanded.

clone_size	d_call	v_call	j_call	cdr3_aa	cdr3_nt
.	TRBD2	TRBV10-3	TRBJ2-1	CAISSGTSGHNEQFF	TGTGCCATCAGCAGCGGGACTAGCGGCCACAATGAGCAGTTCTTC
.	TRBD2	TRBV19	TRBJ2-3	CASNSGRTDTQYF	TGTGCCAGTAATAGCGGGAGGACAGATACGCAGTATTTT
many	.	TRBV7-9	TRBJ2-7	CASSFGYREQYF	TGTGCCAGCAGCTTTGGGTACCGGGAGCAGTACTTC
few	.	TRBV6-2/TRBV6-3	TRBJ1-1	CASSYSVTEAFF	TGTGCCAGCAGTTACTCGGTCACTGAAGCTTTCTTT
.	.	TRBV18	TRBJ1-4	CASSPSLRQNSHEKLFF	TGTGCCAGCTCACCGTCGCTAAGACAGAATTCCCATGAAAAACTGTTTTTT
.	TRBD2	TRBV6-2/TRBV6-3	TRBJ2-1	CASSHYRSGGSNEQFF	TGTGCCAGCAGTCACTACAGGAGCGGGGGGTCCAATGAGCAGTTCTTC
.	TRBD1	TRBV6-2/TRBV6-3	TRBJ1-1	CASSKSLRTGGTEAFF	TGTGCCAGCAGCAAGTCCCTTAGAACAGGGGGCACTGAAGCTTTCTTT
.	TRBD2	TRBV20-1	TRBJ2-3	CSAPPASGGPDTQYF	TGCAGTGCTCCCCCAGCTAGCGGGGGACCAGATACGCAGTATTTT
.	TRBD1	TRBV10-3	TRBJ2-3	CAVSDPGQGTSTDTQYF	TGTGCCGTCAGTGACCCGGGACAGGGGACGAGCACAGATACGCAGTATTTT
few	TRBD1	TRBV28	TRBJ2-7	CASSPGQVLYEQYF	TGTGCCAGCAGTCCTGGACAGGTGCTCTACGAGCAGTACTTC
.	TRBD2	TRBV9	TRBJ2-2	CASSVRGGSTGELFF	TGTGCCAGCAGCGTAAGGGGAGGGTCCACCGGGGAGCTGTTTTTT
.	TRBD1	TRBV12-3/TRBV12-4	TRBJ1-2	CASSGLGQGADGYTF	TGTGCCAGCAGTGGTTTAGGACAGGGGGCTGATGGCTACACCTTC
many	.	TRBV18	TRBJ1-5	CASSPTQSMSNQPQHF	TGTGCCAGCTCACCTACCCAGTCCATGAGCAATCAGCCCCAGCATTTT
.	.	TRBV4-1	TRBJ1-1	CASSHQGGWEMNTEAFF	TGCGCCAGCAGCCATCAGGGAGGATGGGAAATGAACACTGAAGCTTTCTTT
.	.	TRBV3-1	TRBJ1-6	CASSQASPLHF	TGTGCCAGCAGCCAAGCTTCACCCCTCCACTTT
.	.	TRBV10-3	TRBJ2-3	CAISPDADTQYF	TGTGCCATCAGTCCCGACGCAGATACGCAGTATTTT
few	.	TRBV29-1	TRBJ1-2	CSVRLTYGYTF	TGCAGCGTTAGACTAACCTATGGCTACACCTTC
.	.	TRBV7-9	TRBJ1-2	CASSLAQSGYGYTF	TGTGCCAGCAGCTTAGCGCAGAGTGGCTATGGCTACACCTTC
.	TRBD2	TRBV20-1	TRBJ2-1	CSARASGGKQFHEQFF	TGCAGTGCTAGGGCTAGCGGGGGAAAACAATTCCATGAGCAGTTCTTC
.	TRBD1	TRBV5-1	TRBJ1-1	CASSPGQGANTEAFF	TGCGCCAGCAGCCCCGGACAGGGTGCGAACACTGAAGCTTTCTTT
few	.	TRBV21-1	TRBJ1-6	CASRGSSYNSPLHF	TGTGCCAGCAGAGGAAGCTCCTATAATTCACCCCTCCACTTT
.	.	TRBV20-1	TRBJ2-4	CSASGPGTNRAVQYF	TGCAGTGCTAGCGGTCCCGGGACAAACCGGGCGGTTCAGTACTTC
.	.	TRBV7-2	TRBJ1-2	CASSNSGKSGYTF	TGTGCCAGCAGCAACTCAGGGAAAAGCGGCTACACCTTC
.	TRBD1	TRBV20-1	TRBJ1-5	CGGQVSNQPQHF	TGCGGTGGACAGGTTAGCAATCAGCCCCAGCATTTT
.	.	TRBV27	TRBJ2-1	CASSLSRENFNEQFF	TGTGCCAGCAGTTTATCGAGGGAGAATTTCAATGAGCAGTTCTTC
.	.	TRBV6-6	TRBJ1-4	CASSSPGGRLREKLFF	TGTGCCAGCAGTTCCCCAGGTGGGCGGCTAAGGGAAAAACTGTTTTTT
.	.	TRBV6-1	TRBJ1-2	CASSETGTENYGYTF	TGTGCCAGCAGTGAGACCGGGACGGAGAACTATGGCTACACCTTC
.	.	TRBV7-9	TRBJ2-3	CASSFGHDTDTQYF	TGTGCCAGCAGCTTCGGGCACGACACAGATACGCAGTATTTT
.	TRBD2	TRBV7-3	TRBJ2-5	CASSPTGLAGGETQYF	TGTGCCAGCAGCCCGACGGGACTAGCCGGAGGAGAGACCCAGTACTTC
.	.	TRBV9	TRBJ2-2	CASSVNENRANGELFF	TGTGCCAGCAGCGTTAACGAAAATCGGGCTAACGGGGAGCTGTTTTTT
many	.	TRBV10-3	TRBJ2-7	CAISEWGDEQYF	TGTGCCATCAGTGAGTGGGGAGACGAGCAGTACTTC
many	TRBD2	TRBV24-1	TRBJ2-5	CATSERLAGGETQYF	TGTGCCACCAGTGAGAGACTAGCGGGAGGAGAGACCCAGTACTTC
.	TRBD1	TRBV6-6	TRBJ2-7	CASKGDRNYEQYF	TGTGCCAGCAAGGGGGACAGAAACTACGAGCAGTACTTC
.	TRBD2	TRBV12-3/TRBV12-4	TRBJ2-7	CASRLKSSGATYEQYF	TGTGCCAGCAGACTAAAATCTAGCGGGGCCACCTACGAGCAGTACTTC
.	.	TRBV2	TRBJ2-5	CASIRDSQETQYF	TGTGCCAGCATTAGAGACAGCCAAGAGACCCAGTACTTC
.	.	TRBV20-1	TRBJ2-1	CSARPHSDPLYNEQFF	TGCAGTGCTAGACCGCACAGCGACCCCTTGTACAATGAGCAGTTCTTC
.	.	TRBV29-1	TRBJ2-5	CSVEPNETQYF	TGCAGCGTTGAGCCCAATGAGACCCAGTACTTC